This note documents a single T cell receptor (beta chain) sequence. The sample comes from a study of PD-1 blockade in mismatch repair-deficient tumors. Sequenced by immunoSEQ multiplex PCR; TCRdb stores in-frame clones only, minus some. The profile shows some 85,000 clones, around 80% of them singletons. The CDR3 is 11 amino acids. V gave up 3 bases and J gave up 1 base, with 1 base separating them. CDR1 is SGHDN, CDR2 FVKESK, per germline. Here the sequenced sample was peripheral blood, taken 44 weeks after starting pembrolizumab. This sequence was found in an adult with mismatch repair-deficient cancer. The gene calls are TRBV14 and TRBJ2-7; the D is unclear. CDR3 in amino acids: CASSHSYEQYF. CDR3 nucleotide sequence: TGTGCCAGCAGCCATTCCTACGAGCAGTACTTC.